The rows below give T cell receptor beta chains drawn from one sample of a study of Graves' ophthalmopathy and Graves' hyperthyroidism. TCRdb re-analysed the multiplex PCR reads in MiXCR, keeping a single row per CDR3 protein. The sample lists about 550,000 distinct CDR3 sequences, 35% to 40% occurring once. What was sequenced was peripheral blood or thyroid tissue (not recorded which). Receptors were obtained from an adult man with Graves' hyperthyroidism. Each CDR3 is given with its conserved first and last residue. Fields, in order: J gene, CDR3 length, V gene, CDR3 protein.

>TRBJ1-2|13|TRBV27
CASSLLGMDGYTF
>TRBJ2-5|12|TRBV29-1
CSVLRGQETQYF
>TRBJ2-2|11|TRBV29-1
CSSLSSGELFF
>TRBJ1-2|14|TRBV9
CASSVRTGNYGYTF
>TRBJ2-5|17|TRBV7-9
CASSPRTRLAGPGTQYF
>TRBJ1-6|15|TRBV18
CASSPLDSYNSPLHF
>TRBJ2-3|17|TRBV7-2
CASSLGEGLADTDTQYF
>TRBJ1-2|15|TRBV7-9
CASSALGTGGHGYTF
>TRBJ1-3|15|TRBV10-3
CASSENEDSGNTIHF
>TRBJ1-6|14|TRBV6-1
CASSERVTASPLHF
>TRBJ1-2|14|TRBV10-2
CASSDTGASHGYTF
>TRBJ1-4|16|TRBV7-9
CASSLGSGATNEKLFF
>TRBJ2-2|14|TRBV20-1
CSARGGEGTGELFF
>TRBJ1-2|15|TRBV12-3/TRBV12-4
CASSLAQAGNYGYTF
>TRBJ2-7|13|TRBV27
CASQRPSAYEQYF
>TRBJ2-2|13|TRBV12-3/TRBV12-4
CASTPRGTGELFF
>TRBJ2-3|15|TRBV7-9
CASSGLAGATDTQYF
>TRBJ2-7|13|TRBV3-1
CASSQDPTYEQYF
>TRBJ2-2|15|TRBV25-1
CASSEWTLNTGELFF
>TRBJ2-6|17|TRBV5-1
CASTRTGDNSGANVLTF
>TRBJ1-1|15|TRBV7-9
CASSHFDRGNTEAFF
>TRBJ2-7|15|TRBV5-6
CASSLTTGSPYEQYF
>TRBJ1-5|14|TRBV30
CAWSSGGGNQPQHF
>TRBJ2-6|18|TRBV9
CASSLDGGQGSGANVLTF
>TRBJ2-5|14|TRBV2
CASSEAGGRKTQYF
>TRBJ2-7|14|TRBV24-1
CATSDRGSYNEQYF
>TRBJ1-2|14|TRBV20-1
CSANPGTGIYGYTF
>TRBJ2-5|13|TRBV12-3/TRBV12-4
CASEEQGRETQYF
>TRBJ2-5|15|TRBV29-1
CSAQLGLAGVETQYF
>TRBJ2-5|15|TRBV7-9
CASSFGQAFQETQYF
>TRBJ2-2|16|TRBV9
CASSLRGTGGNGELFF
>TRBJ1-1|14|TRBV19
CASSIGQENTEAFF
>TRBJ2-7|12|TRBV6-5
CASTGRTYEQYF
>TRBJ2-3|14|TRBV10-3
CAISESQGADTQYF
>TRBJ1-1|13|TRBV25-1
CAGSSWSRAEAFF
>TRBJ1-1|15|TRBV10-3
CAISGTGTANTEAFF
>TRBJ1-5|16|TRBV6-1
CASSWQGVDSNQPQHF
>TRBJ1-3|14|TRBV7-9
CASTRDTSGNTIYF
>TRBJ1-1|16|TRBV6-2/TRBV6-3
CASSPLGHLMNTEAFF
>TRBJ2-5|11|TRBV7-2
CASSWRETQYF